One sample yielded the 3 T cell receptor beta chains listed below, sequenced in a study of blood T cell repertoires in COVID-19. Data came from immunoSEQ multiplex PCR; TCRdb stores just in-frame clones and leaves some out. The data hold about 34,000 clones, with about 80% observed a single time. Input material: peripheral blood. The receptors derive from a woman aged 65 to 85 with acute or convalescent COVID-19.

The chain joins TRBV5-6 to TRBJ1-6; 8 bases agree with TRBD1. This CDR3 is built from 16 residues. The ends lost 1 base at V and 7 bases at J; junction bases unmatched: 7. Germline loops: CDR1 SGHDT, CDR2 YYEEEE. The CDR3 sequence is CASSLRRTGGNSPLHF. DNA of the CDR3: TGTGCCAGCAGCTTGAGAAGAACAGGGGGAAATTCACCCCTCCACTTT.

The chain combines TRBV10-3 with TRBJ1-5, with 10 bases fitting TRBD1. V lost 4 bases, J lost 3 bases, and 3 bases stayed unmatched. The CDR3 length is 15 residues. Germline CDR1 reads ENHRY; CDR2 reads SYGVKD. In DNA, the CDR3 is TGTGCCATCAGTGGGGACAGGGGCCTCAATCAGCCCCAGCATTTT. Amino acid sequence: CAISGDRGLNQPQHF.

The chain has TRBV3-1 (or the pseudogene TRBV3-2) and TRBJ2-7, with 8 bases lining up with TRBD2. CDR1 is LGHDT, CDR2 YNNKEL, per germline (reference sequence). CDR3 length: 15 residues. V gave up 4 bases and J gave up 2 bases; unmatched junction bases: 7. CDR3 sequence (DNA): TGTGCCAGCAGCCCCTATTCGACTAGCGCCTACGAGCAGTACTTC. As protein: CASSPYSTSAYEQYF.